This TCR beta chain was obtained from a study of vaccination and CD4 T cells after COVID-19 (dated by TCRdb to 2021 to 2024). Regarding the research as a whole: Convalescent patients had a positive SARS-CoV-2 result on nasal swab PCR, and of these patients, some 10 had mild disease and one had severe disease. The convalescent cohort comprised six males and four females, including two Hispanic individuals, seven Caucasians, two Asians and one multiracial person. Participants got two doses of the Pfizer-BioNTech BNT162b2 vaccine (n=8) or two doses of the Moderna mRNA-1273 vaccine (n=2). Post-COVID blood samples were collected from convalescent patients a median of around 100 days after diagnosis, with a range of roughly 30 to 161 days. Post-vaccine blood samples were taken a median of 72 days after the second vaccine dose, with a range of roughly 13 to 250 days. The cultures were stimulated with overlapping spike peptide pools from SARS-CoV-2 and from the common cold coronaviruses HCoV-NL63, HCoV-OC43 and HCoV-229E. Control cultures used a CEFX viral epitope pool as positive control, an HIV-1 Nef peptide pool as negative control, or no peptide. In over 8 COVID-19 convalescent patients and a handful of infection-naive healthy vaccine recipients, the spike-specific CD4+ TCR repertoire before mRNA vaccination was compared with the repertoire after mRNA vaccination. General findings and caveats noted by the study authors: Of the vaccine-specific clones found in convalescent patients, nearly all (304 of 307) were mono-reactive for SARS-CoV-2 spike instead of being cross-reactive with common cold coronaviruses. Although the median number of SARS-CoV-2-reactive clonotypes went up from more than 20 after infection to 38 after vaccination, the increase was not significant. The number of convalescent patients in the study was relatively small, and the study did not examine early timepoints following natural infection. Among the post-vaccine SARS-CoV-2-reactive clones in convalescent patients, a median about 86% showed up only after vaccination, which suggests vaccine-specific priming.

Libraries were constructed by PCR. TCR sequencing of DNA from cultured CD4+ T cells used the Oncomine TCR Beta short-read assay at the Johns Hopkins FTIC core. Genomic DNA was extracted from the cultured CD4+ T cells with the QIAamp micro DNA kit. Oncomine TCR Beta libraries from cultured CD4+ T cells were pooled with unique dual indexes and sequenced on an Illumina iSeq 100. Processing in the source paper ran as follows. Non-productive sequences were removed, and CDR3s that did not start with C, did not end with F or W, or were shorter than 7 amino acids were discarded. The MANAFEST web application was used to identify antigen-specific clonotypes by comparing peptide-stimulated wells against reference wells and other culture wells. For a clone to be called positive, the clone needed an FDR below 0.05, an odds ratio above 5, and a productive frequency above 0.1% in at least two of three replicate wells. A clonotype was classed as cross-reactive if the clonotype showed significant expansion both in SARS-CoV-2 spike wells and in at least one common cold coronavirus spike condition. CDR3 homology was assessed with Levenshtein distances (stringdist) and unrooted phylogenetic trees (ape) in R version 3.6.1. The public sequencing data were trimmed at Q25 with fastp and processed into clonotypes with MiXCR by TCRdb, which kept only in-frame beta chains. Rows merge per CDR3 protein into single entries with the most common DNA and genes. The V and J calls were determined by TCRdb, not by the authors. In this sample the table shows 14,000 to 15,000 distinct CDR3 sequences, 26% of which occur a single time. The ten largest account for roughly 20% of the sample.

The meaning of the sample's treatment or condition label: approximately 10-day PBMC culture with coronavirus spike peptide pools or control peptides (ViraFEST assay). The study used the ViraFEST assay, which expanded antigen-specific T cells with peptide pools and then identified expanded clonotypes by TCR sequencing. The convalescent patients' positive SARS-CoV-2 PCR tests were from March to December 2020, which was before the Alpha, Beta and Delta variants emerged in the United States. PBMCs were cultured at 1.5 million to 2 million per well in IMDM supplemented with approximately 5% human AB serum and about 9.5 IU/ml IL-2, with about 9 ug/ml peptide pools added. On days 3 and 7, half of the culture medium was replaced with fresh IL-2-containing medium. CD4+ T cells were isolated after roughly 9 days of culture through negative selection using the EasySep CD4+ T cell isolation kit. Ficoll-Paque Plus gradient centrifugation was used to isolate PBMCs from whole blood, and the isolated PBMCs were then either used fresh or cryopreserved at -140C. Culture conditions were generally each tested in triplicate wells.

This clonotype appeared a single time. The antigen it recognizes is unknown. Per-nucleotide qualities are absent, and no much larger clonotype sits a single base away. A single read counts as weak evidence. This clonotype originated in a human donor with COVID-19. Sequenced material: cultured CD4+ T cells from blood.

The nucleotides read TGTGCCAGCAAGGAAGGGGGGCGAGAGCAGTACTTC. The encoded protein is CASKEGGREQYF. The sequence links TRBV6-1 to TRBJ2-7; the D segment may tentatively be TRBD1 or TRBD2, each giving 6 matched bases. V is reduced by 7 bases and J by 7 bases, leaving a spacing of 14 bases between them. The CDR3 goes from the cysteine to the phenylalanine over 12 residues. Left in the record is the CDR3 DNA by itself, 36 bases read in frame from the first base. The germline V gene sets CDR1 to MNHNS and CDR2 to SASEGT.